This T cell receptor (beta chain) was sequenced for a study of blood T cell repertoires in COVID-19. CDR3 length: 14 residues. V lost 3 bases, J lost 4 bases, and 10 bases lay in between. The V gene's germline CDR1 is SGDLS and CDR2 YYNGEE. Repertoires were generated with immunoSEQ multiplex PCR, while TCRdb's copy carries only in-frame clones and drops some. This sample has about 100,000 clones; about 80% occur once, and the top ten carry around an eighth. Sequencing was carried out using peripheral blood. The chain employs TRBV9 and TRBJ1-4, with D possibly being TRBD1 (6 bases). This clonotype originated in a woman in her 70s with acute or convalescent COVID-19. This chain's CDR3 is CASSATGGNEKLFF. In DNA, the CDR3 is TGTGCCAGCAGCGCGACAGGCGGTAATGAAAAACTGTTTTTT.